These 5 T cell receptor beta chains share one sample of origin, sequenced in a study of tumor-infiltrating lymphocytes in primary liver carcinoma. Synthesis of TCR beta cDNA was carried out from approximately 0.55 ug total RNA with a constant-region primer. Library construction for TCR beta comprised three nested multiplex PCR rounds performed with slightly modified ARM-PCR. Investigators reported that the first two PCR rounds, at approximately 11 cycles each, used TRBV1-TRBV30 forward primers with a C-beta reverse primer. Via MiXCR, TCRdb re-called the multiplex PCR reads, giving one row per CDR3 protein. The top ten clones hold 17% of a sample with a few hundred thousand distinct CDR3 sequences, 58% of them seen once. They got blood RNA out of unsorted whole blood and also pulled out germline DNA. The sequencing sample was made of peripheral blood. These receptors all come from a woman under 40 with primary liver carcinoma and hepatitis B virus infection.

The chain is built from TRBV6-1 and TRBJ2-3; TRBD2 matches 15 bases. The CDR3 covers 17 residues. The J segment lost 7 bases and the V segment lost 6 bases, leaving 11 bases of the junction unmatched. The germline gives CDR1 MNHNS, CDR2 SASEGT. In nucleotides, the CDR3 is TGTGCCAGCAGGCGGCGGACTAGCGGGAGGGGATCAAATACGCAGTATTTT. Amino acid sequence: CASRRRTSGRGSNTQYF.

This clonotype occurred a few times. This chain connects TRBV5-5 to TRBJ1-4, with D perhaps matching TRBD1 (5 bases). Germline V gene lookup returns CDR1 SGHKS and CDR2 YYEKEE (reference sequence). V lost 4 bases and J lost 6, with 13 bases in between. This CDR3 has 14 residues. The CDR3 region has the DNA TGTGCCAGCAGCCCCGGGACTCCCGATGAAAAACTGTTTTTT. Translation gives CASSPGTPDEKLFF.

This clonotype was recorded many times. The V call is TRBV4-1, the J call TRBJ2-6; 10 bases are shared with TRBD2. The V segment lost 1 base and the J segment 1 base; nucleotides outside the gene matches: 4. The germline V gene encodes CDR1 MGHRA and CDR2 YSYEKL. The CDR3 runs to 18 residues. The CDR3 is CASSQGLAGMSGANVLTF. For the CDR3, the DNA is TGCGCCAGCAGCCAAGGACTAGCGGGCATGTCTGGGGCCAACGTCCTGACTTTC.

About this clonotype: This sequence may be a read error, since a much larger clone differs from it by one base. This rearrangement joins TRBV29-1 to TRBJ1-2; D call uncertain. The germline V gene encodes CDR1 SQVTM and CDR2 ANQGSEA. This CDR3 comprises 13 residues. This CDR3 reads CSVKKGSGGGNTF. In nucleotides, the CDR3 is TGCAGCGTTAAGAAGGGCTCCGGCGGTGGCAACACCTTC.

This clonotype was recorded a few times. Possible read error: a much larger clone is one base away. The V and J genes are TRBV4-1 and TRBJ1-5; no clear D gene. This CDR3 is 17 amino acids long. Per germline, CDR1 MGHRA and CDR2 YSYEKL. The CDR3: CARSQEPVAARNQPQHF. As DNA, the CDR3 is TGCGCCCGCAGCCAAGAACCGGTCGCTGCCCGCAATCAGCCCCAGCATTTT.